The 16 T cell receptor beta chains below all came from one sample that was sequenced in a study of OX40 agonist ivuxolimab in advanced cancers. TCRdb keeps only in-frame clones here, not all; method: immunoSEQ multiplex PCR. The sample consists of about 77,000 clones, over 75% of them appearing once. This sample comprised CD4+ or CD8+ T cells sorted from blood, obtained in a trial of the OX40 agonist ivuxolimab. Receptors were obtained from an adult with an advanced solid tumor such as melanoma, head and neck, liver or kidney cancer.

This clone was counted only a few times. The V call is TRBV9, the J call TRBJ1-2; D may be TRBD1 (5 bases). The V end was cut by 0 bases, the J end by 2 bases, with 11 bases between. The CDR3 contains 15 residues. Germline CDR1 SGDLS, CDR2 YYNGEE. As DNA, the CDR3 is TGTGCCAGCAGCGTAGGCGACGACAGCAACTATGGCTACACCTTC. The encoded protein is CASSVGDDSNYGYTF.

This clone was seen only once. The V call is TRBV18, the J call TRBJ2-7; 10 positions agree with TRBD1. Germline V lookup: CDR1 KGHSH, CDR2 LQKENI. The ends lost 4 bases at V and 4 bases at J; junction bases unmatched: 10. This CDR3 contains 16 residues. Written as DNA, the CDR3 is TGTGCCAGCTCACGCGGCGTGGGACAGGGGCTATACGAGCAGTACTTC. Its protein product is CASSRGVGQGLYEQYF. The full variable domain, its missing parts supplied by reference TRBV18 and TRBJ2-7, is NAGVMQNPRHLVRRRGQEARLRCSPMKGHSHVYWYRQLPEEGLKFMVYLQKENIIDESGMPKERFSAEFPKEGPSILRIQQVVRGDSAAYFCASSRGVGQGLYEQYFGPGTRLTVT.

The J gene is TRBJ2-5, the V gene TRBV7-5. TRBV7-5 is an annotated pseudogene. The CDR3 covers 17 residues. In nucleotides, the CDR3 is TGTGTCAGAAGCTTATCCCCTCCGGGACGTGCACAAGAGACCCAGTACTTC. This encodes CVRSLSPPGRAQETQYF.

This clone has a count of ten or more. Distinct nucleotide sequences in the sample also encode this CDR3. The chain is built from TRBV5-1 and TRBJ2-5, with 8 bases fitting TRBD2. The J segment lost 5 bases and the V segment lost 1 base, leaving 1 base of the junction unmatched. Per germline, CDR1 SGHRS and CDR2 YFSETQ. The CDR3 has 13 amino acids. CDR3 amino acids: CASSLRGGETQYF. The CDR3 DNA reads as TGCGCCAGCAGCTTGCGCGGGGGGGAGACCCAGTACTTC.

This chain links TRBV7-3 with TRBJ2-7; possibly TRBD1 or TRBD2 for D (7 bases each). Trimming took off 5 bases at V and 6 bases at J, with 14 bases between the two ends. The CDR3 consists of 13 residues. Germline-derived CDR1 and CDR2 are SGHTA and FQGTGA. The CDR3 here is CASSQGGLGEQYF. CDR3 bases: TGTGCCAGCAGCCAGGGGGGGCTAGGCGAGCAGTACTTC.

The chain uses TRBV19 and TRBJ1-5, with D uncertain. This CDR3 has 13 residues. Germline V gene data show CDR1 as LNHDA and CDR2 as SQIVND (reference sequence). The germline V and J ends were trimmed by 7 bases and 5 bases, with 12 bases remaining between them. The CDR3 sequence: CASKPRADQPQHF. CDR3 nucleotide sequence: TGTGCCAGTAAACCCAGAGCTGATCAGCCCCAGCATTTT.

A single count supports this clone. The genes are TRBV6-5 and TRBJ1-2; TRBD1 matches 7 bases. Germline assignment: CDR1 MNHEY and CDR2 SVGAGI. This CDR3 is 16 amino acids long. J gave up 3 bases and V 4 bases, and 11 bases lay outside the gene matches. The CDR3 DNA reads TGTGCCAGCAGTTCCGTCAGACAGGGAGGGGACTATGGCTACACCTTC. It yields the protein CASSSVRQGGDYGYTF.

The V and J genes are TRBV6-5 and TRBJ2-6; D not resolved. Germline CDR1 MNHEY, CDR2 SVGAGI. The ends were cut back, 2 bases at V and 0 bases at J, with 5 bases in the middle. The CDR3 loop spans 15 amino acids. CDR3 sequence: CASSYRGSGANVLTF. The CDR3 DNA sequence: TGTGCCAGCAGTTACCGAGGCTCTGGGGCCAACGTCCTGACTTTC.

V is TRBV5-4 and J is TRBJ2-3; no clear D. This CDR3 is built from 14 residues. V was clipped by 3 bases and J by 1 base, with 9 bases between them. Germline-derived CDR1 and CDR2 are SGHNT and YYREEE (reference sequence). CDR3 loop: CASSWTTGTDTQYF. The CDR3 DNA follows: TGTGCCAGCAGCTGGACGACGGGCACAGATACGCAGTATTTT.

The chain joins TRBV5-5 to TRBJ2-1; D unclear. Trimming left V 3 bases short and J 2 bases short, with 9 bases between. The CDR3 length is 14 residues. Germline V gene lookup returns CDR1 SGHKS and CDR2 YYEKEE (reference sequence). CDR3 DNA sequence: TGTGCCAGCAGCTCCTTGATGGCCTACAATGAGCAGTTCTTC. It is translated as CASSSLMAYNEQFF.

The V gene is TRBV7-9, the J gene TRBJ2-7, with D possibly matching TRBD2 (7 bases). Germline CDR1 SEHNR, CDR2 FQNEAQ (reference sequence). V was trimmed by 4 bases and J by 3 bases, leaving 19 bases between them. The CDR3 is made up of 16 amino acids. CDR3 DNA sequence: TGTGCCAGCAGCTCTGCACGGGGGGCTGGTGACTACGAGCAGTACTTC. Translation gives CASSSARGAGDYEQYF.

The chain uses TRBV15 and TRBJ2-4; no firm D call. Trimming stripped 3 bases from V and 8 bases from J, with 8 bases between. This CDR3 contains 12 residues. Per germline, CDR1 LNHNV and CDR2 YYDKDF (reference sequence). CDR3 region: CATSSRADIQYF. The CDR3 coding sequence is TGTGCCACCAGCAGTAGGGCTGACATTCAGTACTTC.

The chain employs TRBV18 and TRBJ2-7; 8 bases match TRBD2. CDR1 and CDR2 from the germline V gene are KGHSH and LQKENI. This CDR3 spans 14 amino acids. The ends lost 4 bases at V and 4 bases at J; junction bases unmatched: 6. As DNA, the CDR3 is TGTGCCAGCTCACAACTAGCGGACTCTTACGAGCAGTACTTC. Residues: CASSQLADSYEQYF.

This chain links TRBV27 with TRBJ1-5; unclear D gene. The CDR3 is 14 amino acids. Germline V CDR1 and CDR2: MNHEY, SMNVEV (reference sequence). V lost 6 bases to trimming and J lost 2 bases, with 11 bases between them. In DNA form, the CDR3 reads TGTGCCAGCAGGGACCCTGCCGGCAATCAGCCCCAGCATTTT. Translating it yields CASRDPAGNQPQHF.

A single count supports this clone. This chain links TRBV19 with TRBJ2-6, with 8 bases aligning to TRBD1. With 5 bases clipped from V and 0 bases from J, the junction kept 9 bases outside the gene matches. Germline V gene data show CDR1 as LNHDA and CDR2 as SQIVND (reference sequence). The CDR3 covers 18 residues. This CDR3 reads CASSLRQGLASGANVLTF. DNA of the CDR3: TGTGCCAGTAGTCTTCGACAGGGGCTTGCCTCTGGGGCCAACGTCCTGACTTTC. Together with reference TRBV19 and TRBJ2-6, the CDR3 gives the full variable domain: DGGITQSPKYLFRKEGQNVTLSCEQNLNHDAMYWYRQDPGQGLRLIYYSQIVNDFQKGDIAEGYSVSREKKESFPLTVTSAQKNPTAFYLCASSLRQGLASGANVLTFGAGSRLTVL.

The genes are TRBV30 and TRBJ2-7, with 7 bases that match TRBD2. Germline lookup yields CDR1 GTSNPN and CDR2 SVGIG (reference sequence). The J segment lost 3 bases and the V segment lost 0 bases, leaving 5 bases of the junction unmatched. The CDR3 sequence is 14 residues long. Here the CDR3 reads CAWSVGGGGYEQYF. CDR3 nucleotide sequence: TGTGCCTGGAGTGTGGGCGGGGGAGGCTACGAGCAGTACTTC.